This T cell receptor beta chain was found in a study of blood T cell repertoires in COVID-19. Overall study: Samples representing acute and convalescent COVID-19 were sourced from the United States, Italy and Spain. Sources were T cells, B-cell-depleted T cells, or PBMCs; the material itself was cDNA or gDNA.

Study processing details: Amplifying reference gene primers gave estimates of nucleated cell counts. Only in-frame clones appear in the TCRdb table, and some are missing; sequencing was by immunoSEQ multiplex PCR. That table furnishes V, J and clone size, whereas the DNA furnished D and trimming. Of approximately 97,000 clones in the sample, 80% to 90% are singletons; the top ten hold about 10%. This receptor was identified in a man in his forties with active or convalescent COVID-19. Material: peripheral blood.

CDR3: CASSLRLAGVSGELFF. The CDR3 DNA follows: TGTGCCAGCTCACTCCGACTAGCGGGGGTTTCCGGGGAGCTGTTTTTT. This rearrangement joins TRBV18 to TRBJ2-2; 12 nucleotides match TRBD2. V shed 4 bases and J 6 bases; nucleotides not matched to a gene: 6. The CDR3 is made up of 16 amino acids. Germline V gene lookup returns CDR1 KGHSH and CDR2 LQKENI. Filled out from reference TRBV18 and TRBJ2-2, the complete variable domain reads NAGVMQNPRHLVRRRGQEARLRCSPMKGHSHVYWYRQLPEEGLKFMVYLQKENIIDESGMPKERFSAEFPKEGPSILRIQQVVRGDSAAYFCASSLRLAGVSGELFFGEGSRLTVL.